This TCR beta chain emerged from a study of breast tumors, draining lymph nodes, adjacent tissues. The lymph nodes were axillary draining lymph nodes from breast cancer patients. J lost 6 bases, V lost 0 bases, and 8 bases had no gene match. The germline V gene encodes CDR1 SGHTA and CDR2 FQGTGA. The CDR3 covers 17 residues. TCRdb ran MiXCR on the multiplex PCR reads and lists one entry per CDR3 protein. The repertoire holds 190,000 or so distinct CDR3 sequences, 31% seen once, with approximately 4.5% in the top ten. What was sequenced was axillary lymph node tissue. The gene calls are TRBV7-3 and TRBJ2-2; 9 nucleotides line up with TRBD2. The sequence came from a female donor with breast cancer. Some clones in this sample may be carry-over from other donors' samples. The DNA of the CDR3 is TGTGCCAGCAGCTTAACGGGTGGTAGCGGGGGCCCCGGGGAGCTGTTTTTT. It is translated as CASSLTGGSGGPGELFF.